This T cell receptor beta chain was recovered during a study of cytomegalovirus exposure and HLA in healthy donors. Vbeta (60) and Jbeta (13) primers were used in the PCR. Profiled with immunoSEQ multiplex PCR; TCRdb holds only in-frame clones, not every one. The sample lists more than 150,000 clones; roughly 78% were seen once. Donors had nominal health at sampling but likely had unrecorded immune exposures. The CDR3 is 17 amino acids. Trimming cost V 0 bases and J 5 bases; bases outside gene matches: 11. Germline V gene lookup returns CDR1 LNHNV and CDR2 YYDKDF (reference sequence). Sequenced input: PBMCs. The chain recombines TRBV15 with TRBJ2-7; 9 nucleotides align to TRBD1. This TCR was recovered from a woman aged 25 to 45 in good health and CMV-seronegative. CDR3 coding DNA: TGTGCCACCAGCAGAGATAGGAAAGGACAGGGGACGAACGAGCAGTACTTC. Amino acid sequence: CATSRDRKGQGTNEQYF.